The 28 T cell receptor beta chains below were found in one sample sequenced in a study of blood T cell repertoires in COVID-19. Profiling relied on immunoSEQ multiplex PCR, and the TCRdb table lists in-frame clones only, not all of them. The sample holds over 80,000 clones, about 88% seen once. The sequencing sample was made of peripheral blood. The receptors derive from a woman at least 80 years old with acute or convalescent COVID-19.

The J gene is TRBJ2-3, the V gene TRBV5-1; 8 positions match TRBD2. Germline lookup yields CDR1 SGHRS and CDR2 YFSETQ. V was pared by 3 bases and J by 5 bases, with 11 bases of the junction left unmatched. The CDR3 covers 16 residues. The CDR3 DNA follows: TGCGCCAGCAGCTCCTTAATAGCGGGATCACAAGATACGCAGTATTTT. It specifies CASSSLIAGSQDTQYF.

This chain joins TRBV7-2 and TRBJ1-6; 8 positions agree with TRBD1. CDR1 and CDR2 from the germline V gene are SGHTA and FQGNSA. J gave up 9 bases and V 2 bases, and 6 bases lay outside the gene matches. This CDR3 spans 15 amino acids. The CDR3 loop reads CASSLRTGGFSPLHF. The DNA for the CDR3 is TGTGCCAGCAGCTTAAGAACAGGGGGATTTTCACCCCTCCACTTT.

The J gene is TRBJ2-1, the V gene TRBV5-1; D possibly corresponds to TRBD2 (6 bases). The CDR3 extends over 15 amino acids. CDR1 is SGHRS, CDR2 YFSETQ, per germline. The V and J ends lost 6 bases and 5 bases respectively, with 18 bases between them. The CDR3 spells CASTPGLLLHNEQFF. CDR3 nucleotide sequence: TGCGCCAGCACTCCGGGACTTCTTCTCCACAATGAGCAGTTCTTC.

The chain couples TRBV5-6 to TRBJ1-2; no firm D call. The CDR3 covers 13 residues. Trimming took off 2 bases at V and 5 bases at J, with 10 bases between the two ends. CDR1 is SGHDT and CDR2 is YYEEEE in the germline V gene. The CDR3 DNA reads TGTGCCAGCAGCTTTTCAAGGAGGTATGGCTACACCTTC. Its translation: CASSFSRRYGYTF.

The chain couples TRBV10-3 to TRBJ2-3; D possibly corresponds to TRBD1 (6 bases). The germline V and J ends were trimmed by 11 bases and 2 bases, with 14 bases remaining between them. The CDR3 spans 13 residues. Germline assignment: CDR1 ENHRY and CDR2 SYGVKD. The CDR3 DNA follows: TGTGCCCTCTCGACAGGTCCCACAGATACGCAGTATTTT. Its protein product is CALSTGPTDTQYF.

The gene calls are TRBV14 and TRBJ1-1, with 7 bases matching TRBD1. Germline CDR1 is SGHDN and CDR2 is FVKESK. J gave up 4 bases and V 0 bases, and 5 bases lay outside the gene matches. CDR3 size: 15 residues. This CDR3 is CASSQETGWSTEAFF. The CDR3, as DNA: TGTGCCAGCAGCCAAGAGACAGGGTGGTCCACTGAAGCTTTCTTT.

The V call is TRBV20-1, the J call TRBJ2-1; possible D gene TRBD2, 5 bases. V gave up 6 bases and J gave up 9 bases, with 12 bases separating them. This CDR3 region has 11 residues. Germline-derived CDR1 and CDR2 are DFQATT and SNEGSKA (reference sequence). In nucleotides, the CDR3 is TGCAGTGCCCGGACTCCGGGTGAGCAGTTCTTC. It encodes CSARTPGEQFF.

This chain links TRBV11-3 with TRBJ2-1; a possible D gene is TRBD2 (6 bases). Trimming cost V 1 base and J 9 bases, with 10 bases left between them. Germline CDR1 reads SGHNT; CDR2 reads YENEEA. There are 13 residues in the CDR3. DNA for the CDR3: TGTGCCAGCAGCTTAGCCGGGCGGGGTGAGCAGTTCTTC. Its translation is CASSLAGRGEQFF.

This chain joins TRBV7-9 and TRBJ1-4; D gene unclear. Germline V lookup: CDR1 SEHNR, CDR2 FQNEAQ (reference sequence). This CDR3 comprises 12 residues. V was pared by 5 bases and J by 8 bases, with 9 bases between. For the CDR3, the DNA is TGTGCCAGCAGCCGGGGTACGGAAAAACTGTTTTTT. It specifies CASSRGTEKLFF.

The CDR3 region is CASRPGTGAYNEQFF. The CDR3 nucleotides are TGTGCCAGCAGGCCCGGGACAGGAGCCTACAATGAGCAGTTCTTC. The chain recombines TRBV2 with TRBJ2-1, with 8 nucleotides matching TRBD1. The CDR3 runs 15 residues. J lost 2 bases, V lost 6 bases, and 6 bases had no gene match. The germline CDR1 and CDR2 sequences are SNHLY and FYNNEI.

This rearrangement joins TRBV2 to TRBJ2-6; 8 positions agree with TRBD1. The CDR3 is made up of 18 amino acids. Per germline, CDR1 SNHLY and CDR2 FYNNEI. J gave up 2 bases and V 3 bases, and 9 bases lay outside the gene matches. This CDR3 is CASSEQGAFITGANVLTF. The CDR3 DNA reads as TGTGCCAGCAGTGAGCAGGGGGCCTTCATAACTGGGGCCAACGTCCTGACTTTC.

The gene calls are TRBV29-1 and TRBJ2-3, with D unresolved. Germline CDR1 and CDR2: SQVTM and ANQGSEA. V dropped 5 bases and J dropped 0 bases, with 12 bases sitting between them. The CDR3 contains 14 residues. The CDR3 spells CSVLTVASTDTQYF. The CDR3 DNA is TGCAGCGTTCTGACTGTGGCTAGCACAGATACGCAGTATTTT.

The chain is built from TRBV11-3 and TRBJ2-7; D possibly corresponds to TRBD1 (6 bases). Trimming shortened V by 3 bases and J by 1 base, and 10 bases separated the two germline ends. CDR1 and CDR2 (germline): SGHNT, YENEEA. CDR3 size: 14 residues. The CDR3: CASSLQGRSYEQYF. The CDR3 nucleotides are TGTGCCAGCAGCTTGCAGGGGCGTTCCTACGAGCAGTACTTC. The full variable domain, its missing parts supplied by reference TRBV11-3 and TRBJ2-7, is EAGVVQSPRYKIIEKKQPVAFWCNPISGHNTLYWYLQNLGQGPELLIRYENEEAVDDSQLPKDRFSAERLKGVDSTLKIQPAELGDSAVYLCASSLQGRSYEQYFGPGTRLTVT.

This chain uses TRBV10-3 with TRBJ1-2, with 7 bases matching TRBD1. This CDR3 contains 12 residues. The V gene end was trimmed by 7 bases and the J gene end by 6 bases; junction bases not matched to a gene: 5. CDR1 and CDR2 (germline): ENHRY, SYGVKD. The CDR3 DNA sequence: TGTGCCATCAACACAGGGGACCATGGCTACACCTTC. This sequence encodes CAINTGDHGYTF.

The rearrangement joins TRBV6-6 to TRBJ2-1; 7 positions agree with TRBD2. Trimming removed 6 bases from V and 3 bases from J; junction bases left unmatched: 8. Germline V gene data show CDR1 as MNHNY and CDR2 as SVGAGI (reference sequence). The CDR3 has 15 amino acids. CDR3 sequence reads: CASRSGTNNYNEQFF. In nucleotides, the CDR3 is TGTGCCAGCAGGTCCGGGACTAATAACTACAATGAGCAGTTCTTC.

As DNA, the CDR3 is TGCGCCAGCAGCCAAGATTTCCGACAGGGTGGTGAGCAGTTCTTC. It yields the protein CASSQDFRQGGEQFF. The V gene is TRBV4-3, the J gene TRBJ2-1, with TRBD1 matching 7 bases. CDR1 is LGHNA, CDR2 YSLEER, per germline. The J segment lost 9 bases and the V segment lost 0 bases, leaving 8 bases of the junction unmatched. This CDR3 is built from 15 residues.

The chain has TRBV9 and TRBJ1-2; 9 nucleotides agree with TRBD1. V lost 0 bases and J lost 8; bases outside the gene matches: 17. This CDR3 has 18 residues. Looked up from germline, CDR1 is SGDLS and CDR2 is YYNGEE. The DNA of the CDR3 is TGTGCCAGCAGCGTAGAGCGTCCCGGGACAGGGATTTCTATGGGCTACACCTTC. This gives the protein CASSVERPGTGISMGYTF.

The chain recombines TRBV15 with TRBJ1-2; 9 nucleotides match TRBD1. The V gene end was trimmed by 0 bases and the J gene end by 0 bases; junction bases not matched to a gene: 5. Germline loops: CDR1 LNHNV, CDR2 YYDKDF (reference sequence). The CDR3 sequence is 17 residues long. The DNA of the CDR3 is TGTGCCACCAGCAGAGATCCGGGACAGGGATCTAACTATGGCTACACCTTC. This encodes CATSRDPGQGSNYGYTF.

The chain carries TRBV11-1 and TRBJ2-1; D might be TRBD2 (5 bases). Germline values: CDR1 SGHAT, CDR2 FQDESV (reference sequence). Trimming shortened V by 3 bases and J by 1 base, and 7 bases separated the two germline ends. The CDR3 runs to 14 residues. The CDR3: CASSLAGSYNEQFF. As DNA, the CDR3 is TGTGCCAGCAGCTTGGCGGGTTCCTACAATGAGCAGTTCTTC.

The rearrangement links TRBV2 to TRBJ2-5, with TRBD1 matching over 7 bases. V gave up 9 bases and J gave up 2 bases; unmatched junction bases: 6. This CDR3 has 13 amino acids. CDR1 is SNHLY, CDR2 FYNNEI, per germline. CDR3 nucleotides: TGTGCCAGTGTCCGGGACAGTCAAGAGACCCAGTACTTC. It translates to CASVRDSQETQYF.

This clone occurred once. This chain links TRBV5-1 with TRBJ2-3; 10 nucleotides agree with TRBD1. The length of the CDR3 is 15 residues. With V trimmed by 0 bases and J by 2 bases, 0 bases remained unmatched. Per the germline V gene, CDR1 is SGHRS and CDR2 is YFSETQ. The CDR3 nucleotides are TGCGCCAGCAGCTTGGGACAGGGGGCCACAGATACGCAGTATTTT. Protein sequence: CASSLGQGATDTQYF.

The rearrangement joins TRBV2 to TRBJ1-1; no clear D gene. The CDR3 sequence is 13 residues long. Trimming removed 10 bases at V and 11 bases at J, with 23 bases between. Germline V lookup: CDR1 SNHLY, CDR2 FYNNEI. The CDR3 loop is CATALIPGVLAFF. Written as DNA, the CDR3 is TGTGCCACCGCCCTCATCCCCGGGGTGCTCGCTTTCTTT.

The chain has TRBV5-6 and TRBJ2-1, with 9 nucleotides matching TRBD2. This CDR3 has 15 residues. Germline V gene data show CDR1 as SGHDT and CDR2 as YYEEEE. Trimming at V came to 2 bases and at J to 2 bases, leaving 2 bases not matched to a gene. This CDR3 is CASSFSGRPYNEQFF. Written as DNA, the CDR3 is TGTGCCAGCAGCTTTAGCGGGAGACCCTACAATGAGCAGTTCTTC.

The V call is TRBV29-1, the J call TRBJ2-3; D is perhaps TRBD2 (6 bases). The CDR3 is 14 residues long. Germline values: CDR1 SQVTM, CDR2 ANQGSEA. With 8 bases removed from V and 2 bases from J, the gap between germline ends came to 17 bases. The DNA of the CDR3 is TGCAGCTTGAGGGACTCCTACATCACAGATACGCAGTATTTT. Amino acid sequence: CSLRDSYITDTQYF.

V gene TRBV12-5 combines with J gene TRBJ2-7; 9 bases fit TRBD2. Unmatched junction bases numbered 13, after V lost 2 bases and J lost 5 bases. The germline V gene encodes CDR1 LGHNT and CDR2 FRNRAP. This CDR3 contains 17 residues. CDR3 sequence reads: CASGLPRGGGAFHEQYF. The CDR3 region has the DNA TGTGCTAGTGGTTTGCCACGGGGCGGGGGGGCCTTCCACGAGCAGTACTTC.

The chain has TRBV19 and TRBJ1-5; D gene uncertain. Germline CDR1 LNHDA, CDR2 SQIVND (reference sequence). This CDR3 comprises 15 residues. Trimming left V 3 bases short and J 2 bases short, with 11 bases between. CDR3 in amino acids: CASSISEAGNQPQHF. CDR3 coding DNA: TGTGCCAGTAGTATTTCAGAAGCGGGCAATCAGCCCCAGCATTTT.

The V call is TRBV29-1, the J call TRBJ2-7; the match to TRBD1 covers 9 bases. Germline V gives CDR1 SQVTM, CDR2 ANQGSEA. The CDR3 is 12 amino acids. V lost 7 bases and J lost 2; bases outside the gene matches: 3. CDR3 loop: CSAGTGPYEQYF. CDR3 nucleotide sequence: TGCAGCGCGGGGACAGGGCCCTACGAGCAGTACTTC.

CDR3 DNA: TGTGCCAGTACCCGGACAGGGCGCTATGGCTACACCTTC. Its protein product is CASTRTGRYGYTF. The chain joins TRBV19 to TRBJ1-2, with 8 positions matching TRBD1. The germline V gene encodes CDR1 LNHDA and CDR2 SQIVND (reference sequence). CDR3 size: 13 residues. The V and J ends lost 7 bases and 4 bases, in that order; junction bases with no gene match: 5.